The source of this T cell receptor beta chain is a study of T cell repertoires in cytomegalovirus infection. Overall study context: Public TCR beta signatures provided an indication of both CMV infection and a matching HLA type. Study observations and caveats: The ex vivo response showed dominance by HLA-C-restricted CMV-specific TCR beta clonotypes. The cumulative frequency of public TCR beta families identified carriers of CMV plus the relevant HLA.

TCRdb itself ran the reads through MiXCR, one entry per CDR3 protein. The data show more than 650,000 distinct CDR3 sequences, 35% seen once. The CDR3 covers 13 residues. The V gene lost 1 base and the J gene lost 5 bases, with 9 bases spanning the gap. Germline V gene data show CDR1 as SGHTA and CDR2 as FQGNSA. This clonotype showed up many times. Its antigen is unknown. The sample taken for sequencing was PBMCs. V gene TRBV7-2 combines with J gene TRBJ2-7; the D gene is possibly TRBD1 (5 bases). This clonotype was sampled from a human donor in good health (CMV status not recorded). Some clones in this sample may be carry-over from other donors' samples. The CDR3 DNA is TGTGCCAGCAGCTTAGTTCCAGGGAACGAGCAGTACTTC. This sequence encodes CASSLVPGNEQYF.